Each of the 28 T cell receptor beta chains below was sequenced from the same sample in a study of metastatic and nonmetastatic thyroid tumors. Thyroid surgery took place with no prior treatment in any patient. TCRdb re-analyzed the PCR reads using MiXCR. The sample comprises under 9,000 clones, about 45% of which are singletons, and less than 40% rests with the top ten. The sample taken for sequencing was tumor tissue. These receptors all come from a male donor with papillary thyroid cancer or a benign thyroid nodule (not recorded which). Some clones in this sample may be carry-over from other donors' samples.

The chain couples TRBV28 to TRBJ2-7; no clear D gene. Looked up from germline, CDR1 is MDHEN and CDR2 is SYDVKM. The CDR3 contains 14 residues. V was pared by 6 bases and J by 1 base, with 13 bases between. DNA of the CDR3: TGTGCCAGCAGCTTTCCCACTGCATCCTACGAGCAGTACTTC. Protein sequence: CASSFPTASYEQYF.

This clone was picked up a small number of times. The rearrangement uses TRBV4-3 and TRBJ2-1; 7 positions agree with TRBD1. In germline, CDR1 is LGHNA, CDR2 YSLEER. This CDR3 is 15 amino acids long. The V and J ends lost 1 base and 3 bases, in that order; junction bases with no gene match: 3. CDR3 amino acids: CASSQGRQGYNEQFF. The CDR3 DNA sequence: TGCGCCAGCAGCCAAGGTCGACAGGGCTACAATGAGCAGTTCTTC.

V is TRBV5-1 and J is TRBJ1-1; D gene ambiguous. V lost 2 bases and J 6 bases, leaving 17 bases between the germline ends. Looked up from germline, CDR1 is SGHRS and CDR2 is YFSETQ. This CDR3 comprises 15 residues. The CDR3: CASSFITGMGAEAFF. In nucleotides, the CDR3 is TGCGCCAGCAGCTTCATAACGGGAATGGGCGCTGAAGCTTTCTTT.

The CDR3 DNA reads as TGTGCCTGGAGTATTTGGGGCGCACAAAATTCACCCCTCCACTTT. Residues: CAWSIWGAQNSPLHF. The V and J genes are TRBV30 and TRBJ1-6, with D maybe TRBD1 (5 bases). V was trimmed by 2 bases and J by 7 bases, leaving 15 bases between them. Germline V gene data show CDR1 as GTSNPN and CDR2 as SVGIG (reference sequence). The CDR3 totals 15 residues.

The chain joins TRBV11-2 to TRBJ2-7; the match to TRBD2 covers 7 bases. J lost 3 bases, V lost 1 base, and 9 bases had no gene match. The CDR3 covers 16 residues. Germline values: CDR1 SGHAT, CDR2 FQNNGV. The CDR3 is CASSLGMAGEYYEQYF. In nucleotides, the CDR3 is TGTGCCAGCAGCTTAGGCATGGCGGGAGAGTACTACGAGCAGTACTTC.

This chain links TRBV28 with TRBJ1-3; D unresolved. CDR1 is MDHEN and CDR2 is SYDVKM in the germline V gene. V lost 5 bases and J 0 bases, leaving 11 bases between the germline ends. The CDR3 has 15 amino acids. For the CDR3, the DNA is TGTGCCAGCAGTCCCCAGAGCCTCTCTGGAAACACCATATATTTT. Amino acids: CASSPQSLSGNTIYF.

This rearrangement joins TRBV11-2 to TRBJ2-1; D might be TRBD2 (6 bases). Germline V CDR1 and CDR2: SGHAT, FQNNGV. The CDR3 is 15 residues long. V was shortened by 0 bases and J by 3 bases, with 9 bases between the two germline ends. Here the CDR3 reads CASSLEGGNYNEQFF. CDR3 in DNA: TGTGCCAGCAGCTTAGAGGGGGGAAACTACAATGAGCAGTTCTTC.

The J gene is TRBJ2-1, the V gene TRBV19; the D gene is possibly TRBD2 (6 bases). This CDR3 comprises 15 residues. V dropped 6 bases and J dropped 5 bases, with 17 bases sitting between them. Germline lookup yields CDR1 LNHDA and CDR2 SQIVND (reference sequence). This chain's CDR3 is CASRGRGRGNNEQFF. The CDR3, as DNA: TGTGCCAGTAGGGGACGGGGCCGGGGGAACAATGAGCAGTTCTTC.

The CDR3 region has the DNA TGTGCCAGCAGCACTAGCGGGTTCTACAATGAGCAGTTCTTC. Amino acids: CASSTSGFYNEQFF. V gene TRBV6-2 or TRBV6-3 combines with J gene TRBJ2-1; 9 positions agree with TRBD2. Germline V gives CDR1 MNHEY, CDR2 SVGEGT. Unmatched junction bases numbered 3, after V lost 6 bases and J lost 3 bases. The CDR3 sequence is 14 residues long.

The V and J genes are TRBV30 and TRBJ2-7, with 9 bases lining up with TRBD1. The V gene's germline CDR1 is GTSNPN and CDR2 SVGIG (reference sequence). This CDR3 spans 13 amino acids. The ends lost 5 bases at V and 6 bases at J; junction bases unmatched: 8. The CDR3 here is CAWDGTGKGEQYF. In nucleotides, the CDR3 is TGTGCCTGGGACGGGACAGGGAAGGGCGAGCAGTACTTC. Full variable domain (rest looked up from reference TRBV30 and TRBJ2-7): SQTIHQWPATLVQPVGSPLSLECTVEGTSNPNLYWYRQAAGRGLQLLFYSVGIGQISSEVPQNLSASRPQDRQFILSSKKLLLSDSGFYLCAWDGTGKGEQYFGPGTRLTVT.

This clone was seen more than once but under ten times. The chain is built from TRBV6-1 and TRBJ2-5; D may match TRBD1 or TRBD2 (6 bases each). Trimming took 7 bases from V and 4 from J, leaving 13 bases between them. CDR3 length equals 13 residues. Per germline, CDR1 MNHNS and CDR2 SASEGT. The CDR3 loop is CASKPRGGETQYF. In DNA form, the CDR3 reads TGTGCCAGCAAACCCAGGGGAGGAGAGACCCAGTACTTC.

The V call is TRBV19, the J call TRBJ1-1; TRBD1 matches at 7 bases. Trimming took 8 bases from V and 2 from J; bases not matched to a gene: 5. CDR1 and CDR2 from the germline V gene are LNHDA and SQIVND (reference sequence). The CDR3 is 13 amino acids. The CDR3 reads CASQGGGNTEAFF. As DNA, the CDR3 is TGTGCCAGTCAAGGGGGCGGTAACACTGAAGCTTTCTTT.

Of note for this clone: A read error is likely, as this CDR3 ends without the conserved phenylalanine or tryptophan. The V call is TRBV3-1, the J call TRBJ1-1, with D unresolved. V lost 1 base and J 10 bases, leaving 10 bases between the germline ends. The CDR3 loop spans 12 amino acids. The germline gives CDR1 LGHDT, CDR2 YNNKEL (reference sequence). DNA of the CDR3: TGTGCCAGCAGCCAAGGAAGGGTGGCAGCTTTCTCT. The encoded protein is CASSQGRVAAFS.

The chain links TRBV11-2 to TRBJ2-7; 8 bases fit TRBD2. Germline V gene sequence: CDR1 SGHAT, CDR2 FQNNGV. V lost 0 bases and J lost 0; bases outside the gene matches: 4. This CDR3 region has 16 residues. The CDR3 spells CASSLEALAASYEQYF. CDR3 DNA sequence: TGTGCCAGCAGCTTAGAGGCACTAGCGGCCTCCTACGAGCAGTACTTC.

The genes are TRBV30 and TRBJ1-1, with TRBD1 identical over 7 bases. J was trimmed by 0 bases and V by 8 bases; bases with no gene match: 3. CDR3 size: 12 residues. Germline values: CDR1 GTSNPN, CDR2 SVGIG (reference sequence). CDR3 in amino acids: CAIQGMNTEAFF. The CDR3 DNA sequence: TGTGCCATACAGGGGATGAACACTGAAGCTTTCTTT.

The rearrangement joins TRBV30 to TRBJ2-7, with TRBD1 matching over 7 bases. The CDR3 totals 18 residues. V gave up 0 bases and J gave up 3 bases; unmatched junction bases: 17. Germline lookup yields CDR1 GTSNPN and CDR2 SVGIG (reference sequence). CDR3 region: CAWSVGGQFLKENYEQYF. CDR3 bases: TGTGCCTGGAGTGTTGGGGGACAGTTCCTAAAGGAGAACTACGAGCAGTACTTC.

This clone came up a few times. V usage is TRBV25-1 and J usage is TRBJ2-7; the D is unclear. The germline V gene has CDR1 MGHDK and CDR2 SYGVNS. Trimming pared 4 bases from V and 2 bases from J, leaving 6 bases between. This CDR3 contains 12 residues. The CDR3 loop reads CASSALAYEQYF. Here the CDR3 DNA reads TGTGCCAGCAGTGCCCTGGCCTACGAGCAGTACTTC.

This clone was observed a few times. The chain employs TRBV19 and TRBJ1-1, with 11 bases identical to TRBD1. The CDR3 spans 14 residues. With 4 bases clipped from V and 10 bases from J, the junction kept 8 bases outside the gene matches. Looked up from germline, CDR1 is LNHDA and CDR2 is SQIVND (reference sequence). For the CDR3, the DNA is TGTGCCAGTAGTAGAGGGGACAGGGGGGCGAGAGCTTTCTTT. Translation: CASSRGDRGARAFF. Full variable domain (missing parts from reference TRBV19 and TRBJ1-1): DGGITQSPKYLFRKEGQNVTLSCEQNLNHDAMYWYRQDPGQGLRLIYYSQIVNDFQKGDIAEGYSVSREKKESFPLTVTSAQKNPTAFYLCASSRGDRGARAFFGQGTRLTVV.

The chain joins TRBV24-1 to TRBJ2-2; the D gene is possibly TRBD1 (6 bases). CDR1 is KGHDR and CDR2 is SFDVKD in the germline V gene. V gave up 6 bases and J gave up 0 bases, with 16 bases separating them. CDR3 length: 17 residues. Written as DNA, the CDR3 is TGTGCCACCAGTCCTTGGGACACCACCTCGAACACCGGGGAGCTGTTTTTT. Residues: CATSPWDTTSNTGELFF.

This chain uses TRBV18 with TRBJ2-1, with TRBD2 matching 8 bases. J gave up 7 bases and V 7 bases, and 12 bases lay outside the gene matches. The CDR3 is 15 residues long. CDR1 is KGHSH, CDR2 LQKENI, per germline. CDR3 loop: CASYAGGAGVNEQFF. Written as DNA, the CDR3 is TGTGCCAGCTACGCCGGGGGAGCGGGAGTTAATGAGCAGTTCTTC.

This chain joins TRBV9 and TRBJ1-2; TRBD1 is a possible D gene (5 bases). V was pared by 6 bases and J by 7 bases, with 13 bases between. CDR1 SGDLS and CDR2 YYNGEE come from the germline V gene. This CDR3 has 12 amino acids. The CDR3 nucleotides are TGTGCCAGCATCCCTCAGGGAGGTGGCTACACCTTC. It yields the protein CASIPQGGGYTF. Supplemented by reference TRBV9 and TRBJ1-2, the full variable domain reads DSGVTQTPKHLITATGQRVTLRCSPRSGDLSVYWYQQSLDQGLQFLIQYYNGEERAKGNILERFSAQQFPDLHSELNLSSLELGDSALYFCASIPQGGGYTFGSGTRLTVV.

By share of the sample, this clone is medium-sized. The chain uses TRBV6-2 or TRBV6-3 and TRBJ1-2; D perhaps matches TRBD1 (5 bases). The V gene's germline CDR1 is MNHEY and CDR2 SVGEGT. The CDR3 has 16 residues. Trimming stripped 5 bases from V and 3 bases from J, with 19 bases between. The CDR3 is CASSGTSTPRDYGYTF. CDR3 coding DNA: TGTGCCAGCAGTGGGACCTCTACACCACGAGACTATGGCTACACCTTC.

Remarks on this clone: At one end, the junction sequence differs from germline, possibly due to a read error. The chain is built from TRBV12-3 or TRBV12-4 and TRBJ2-7; D uncertain. The CDR3 spans 15 residues. The CDR3 loop reads CASSSDITSSHEQYF. Here the CDR3 DNA reads TGTGCCAGCAGTTCAGACATCACCAGCTCCCACGAGCAGTACTTC.

This clone is medium-sized in the sample. V and J are TRBV5-1 and TRBJ1-4; 8 positions match TRBD1. The CDR3 loop spans 16 amino acids. The J segment lost 4 bases and the V segment lost 3 bases, leaving 8 bases of the junction unmatched. From germline, CDR1 is SGHRS and CDR2 YFSETQ. As DNA, the CDR3 is TGCGCCAGCAGCTCCGGACAGGGTCTTAATAATGAAAAACTGTTTTTT. Translated: CASSSGQGLNNEKLFF.

In its sample, this clone ranks as medium-sized. The chain couples TRBV6-1 to TRBJ1-1; no firm D call. Germline V gene sequence: CDR1 MNHNS, CDR2 SASEGT. The CDR3 consists of 15 residues. Deletions cut 2 bases from V and 0 bases from J, with 10 bases between. CDR3 DNA sequence: TGTGCCAGCAGTGAACGCGATGGGGTGAACACTGAAGCTTTCTTT. Amino acids: CASSERDGVNTEAFF.

This clone was detected only a few times. The chain employs TRBV6-1 and TRBJ2-7, with D maybe TRBD2 (6 bases). CDR3 length equals 12 residues. Trimming cost V 8 bases and J 5 bases, with 13 bases left between them. Germline CDR1 reads MNHNS; CDR2 reads SASEGT. The CDR3 here is CASGAGRNEQYF. Written as DNA, the CDR3 is TGTGCCAGCGGGGCGGGACGCAACGAGCAGTACTTC.

With respect to this clone: Sequence at one end of the junction differs from germline and may be a read error. This rearrangement joins TRBV5-1 to TRBJ2-5, with D hard to call. The CDR3 covers 11 residues. Germline CDR1 is SGHRS and CDR2 is YFSETQ. CDR3 nucleotides: TGCGCCAGCACCTTGACGGAGACCCAGCACTTC. Protein: CASTLTETQHF.

The chain combines TRBV5-1 with TRBJ2-7; tentative D call: TRBD2 (6 bases). This CDR3 region has 13 residues. Germline-derived CDR1 and CDR2 are SGHRS and YFSETQ. Trimming cost V 0 bases and J 7 bases, with 11 bases left between them. The CDR3 nucleotides are TGCGCCAGCAGCTTGGTGGAGGGGTTTGAGCAGTACTTC. It codes for CASSLVEGFEQYF.